The 9 T cell receptor beta chains below were found in one sample sequenced in a study of blood T cell repertoires in COVID-19. Using immunoSEQ multiplex PCR, the repertoire was profiled, and TCRdb retains in-frame clones only, with some absent. The sample has 140,000 or so clones, roughly 86% seen once. Sequenced material: peripheral blood. These receptors were taken from a woman between 45 and 65 years old with acute or convalescent COVID-19.

The chain carries TRBV29-1 and TRBJ2-2, with a weak D call TRBD1 (5 bases). The V gene lost 5 bases and the J gene lost 0 bases, with 13 bases spanning the gap. Germline V gene lookup returns CDR1 SQVTM and CDR2 ANQGSEA. The CDR3 contains 15 residues. For the CDR3, the DNA is TGCAGCGTTTGGGGCCCTGAGCCGAACACCGGGGAGCTGTTTTTT. Translation gives CSVWGPEPNTGELFF.

The chain recombines TRBV3-1 (or the pseudogene TRBV3-2) with TRBJ1-4; no clear D. Looked up from germline, CDR1 is LGHDT and CDR2 is YNNKEL (reference sequence). The CDR3 is 14 amino acids. Trimming took 3 bases from V and 10 from J, leaving 15 bases between them. The chain's CDR3 is CASSQGGGRGKLFF. The CDR3 region has the DNA TGTGCCAGCAGCCAGGGAGGCGGGCGCGGAAAACTGTTTTTT.

The gene calls are TRBV27 and TRBJ2-7, with a weak D call TRBD2 (5 bases). The CDR3 is made up of 14 amino acids. Germline V gives CDR1 MNHEY, CDR2 SMNVEV (reference sequence). V lost 5 bases, J lost 6 bases, and 17 bases lay in between. The CDR3 sequence: CASSPRAKLAEQYF. In nucleotides, the CDR3 is TGTGCCAGCAGTCCCCGGGCCAAGCTAGCCGAGCAGTACTTC.

The chain carries TRBV6-4 and TRBJ2-1; 10 nucleotides match TRBD1. There are 14 residues in the CDR3. The ends lost 6 bases at V and 5 bases at J; junction bases unmatched: 4. Germline CDR1 reads MRHNA; CDR2 reads SNTAGT. The CDR3 DNA sequence: TGTGCCAGCAGCCTCGGGACAGGGGACAATGAGCAGTTCTTC. Its protein is CASSLGTGDNEQFF.

Only one count was recorded for this clone. Here the CDR3 reads CASSFNPGTGGLNEQFF. DNA for the CDR3: TGCGCCAGCAGCTTCAACCCCGGCACGGGAGGACTTAATGAGCAGTTCTTC. V gene TRBV5-1 combines with J gene TRBJ2-1; TRBD2 aligns across 7 bases. After removal of 2 bases from V and 7 bases from J, the junction contained 15 bases not matched to a gene. Germline lookup yields CDR1 SGHRS and CDR2 YFSETQ. The CDR3 sequence is 17 residues long.

CDR3 nucleotides: TGTGCCAGCAGTTATGCGGGAGACAACACCGGGGAGCTGTTTTTT. It specifies CASSYAGDNTGELFF. The rearrangement joins TRBV6-5 to TRBJ2-2, with 7 bases fitting TRBD2. CDR1 MNHEY and CDR2 SVGAGI come from the germline V gene. V was clipped by 3 bases and J by 2 bases; unmatched bases: 3. This CDR3 comprises 15 residues.

V usage is TRBV9 and J usage is TRBJ1-2, with unresolved D. The CDR3 contains 14 residues. Germline CDR1 and CDR2: SGDLS and YYNGEE. Between the trimmed V and J ends, which lost 0 bases and 2 bases, there was a span of 8 bases. CDR3 bases: TGTGCCAGCAGCGTAGAATCCGGGAACTATGGCTACACCTTC. It is translated as CASSVESGNYGYTF.

V usage is TRBV19 and J usage is TRBJ1-2; D is ambiguous. This CDR3 region has 15 residues. V was trimmed by 0 bases and J by 1 base, leaving 9 bases between them. From germline, CDR1 is LNHDA and CDR2 SQIVND (reference sequence). The CDR3 sequence: CASSIDPTGNYGYTF. CDR3 nucleotide sequence: TGTGCCAGTAGTATAGACCCGACGGGTAACTATGGCTACACCTTC.

The chain combines TRBV11-2 with TRBJ2-1, with D perhaps matching TRBD1 (6 bases). V lost 4 bases and J lost 4, with 14 bases in between. This CDR3 has 15 amino acids. Germline assignment: CDR1 SGHAT and CDR2 FQNNGV. The CDR3 loop reads CASSYKLQGYNEQFF. In nucleotides, the CDR3 is TGTGCCAGCAGCTATAAACTACAGGGATACAATGAGCAGTTCTTC.